This T cell receptor (beta chain) came from a study of CD8+ T cells in alopecia areata. V dropped 4 bases and J dropped 1 base, with 11 bases sitting between them. CDR1 is SGHRS, CDR2 YFSETQ, per germline. This CDR3 is 14 amino acids long. Following extraction, RNA underwent reverse transcription to cDNA, which served as the sequencing template. The table came from immunoSEQ multiplex PCR; TCRdb's copy has only in-frame clones and leaves some out. This table holds around 290,000 clones, nearly 60% found once. Treatment of the sample: oral pan-JAK inhibitor, 5-10 mg twice daily. The chain has TRBV5-1 and TRBJ2-5; perhaps TRBD1 as D (6 bases). The receptor was derived from a human donor with alopecia areata. The material was CD4+ T cells sorted from blood, obtained at week 24, from a patient treated with tofacitinib. CDR3 protein: CASSNTGTQETQYF. CDR3 nucleotide sequence: TGCGCCAGCAGCAACACAGGGACCCAAGAGACCCAGTACTTC.